This TCR beta chain stems from a study of CXCR3-negative and CXCR3-positive naive CD8 T cells. Study results and limitations: CXCR3-expressing naive cells carried TRB CDR3s more hydrophobic than those of CXCR3-negative naive cells. Diversity proved comparably high across both naive subsets and much lower in memory CD8+ cells. Naive CXCR3-negative and CXCR3-positive cells had similar TRBV-TRBJ usage; memory differed.

The authors gated naive CD8+ T cells as CD45RO-CCR7+CD27+CD95-. TRB cDNA libraries were made by UMI-labeled 5' RACE. TCRdb reprocessed the 5' RACE reads and reports one entry per CDR3 protein, with no DNA. In total, the table holds under 85,000 distinct CDR3 sequences. CDR1 is SQVTM and CDR2 is ANQGSEA in the germline V gene. The CDR3 is 16 amino acids. Notes on this clonotype: Its matching antigen is unknown.

Sequencing input: naive CXCR3+ CD8+ T cells from blood. Sample subset: CD45RO-CCR7+CD27+CD95- naive CD8+ T cells expressing CXCR3 (TNR3+). The source is a human donor in good health. Some clones in this sample may be carry-over from other donors' samples. This rearrangement joins TRBV29-1 to TRBJ2-7; TCRdb outputs TRBD2, but without DNA this stays unchecked. CDR3 in amino acids: CSVTISISGRPYEQYF.